These 10 T cell receptor beta chains originate from one sample sequenced in a study of preoperative IRX-2 immunotherapy in early breast cancer. The treatment: preoperative locoregional IRX-2 cytokine immunotherapy. Profiled with immunoSEQ multiplex PCR; TCRdb holds only in-frame clones, not every one. The repertoire includes 95,000 to 100,000 clones, 75% to 90% of them detected once, and roughly 2% sits in the top ten. The specimen was tumor tissue, collected after IRX-2 immunotherapy. The receptors were sampled from a human donor with breast cancer.

The rearrangement links TRBV11-3 to TRBJ2-5, with D perhaps matching TRBD1 (6 bases). V shed 2 bases and J shed 2 bases, with 12 bases lying between them. The germline V gene encodes CDR1 SGHNT and CDR2 YENEEA. This CDR3 region has 15 residues. The CDR3 protein is CASSLFLGTQETQYF. CDR3 in DNA: TGTGCCAGCAGCTTATTCCTCGGGACACAAGAGACCCAGTACTTC.

This chain links TRBV6-8 with TRBJ2-2; 10 bases agree with TRBD2. V was pared by 5 bases and J by 3 bases, with 6 bases of the junction left unmatched. Germline assignment: CDR1 MNHGY and CDR2 SAAAGT. The CDR3 is made up of 16 amino acids. DNA for the CDR3: TGTGCCAGCAGTAGAAAGGGACTAGCGTACACCGGGGAGCTGTTTTTT. This sequence encodes CASSRKGLAYTGELFF.

J is TRBJ2-2 and V is TRBV11-3; D gene unclear. V was pared by 3 bases and J by 5 bases, with 19 bases between. The CDR3 runs 17 residues. Germline CDR1 SGHNT, CDR2 YENEEA. DNA of the CDR3: TGTGCCAGCAGCTTGGCCTCAGGTAATCGACGGACCGGGGAGCTGTTTTTT. It encodes CASSLASGNRRTGELFF.

This clone was seen just once. In nucleotides, the CDR3 is TGTGCCAGCAGTGATGGCGGATTCTCTGGAAACACCATATATTTT. Amino acids: CASSDGGFSGNTIYF. The chain links TRBV6-4 to TRBJ1-3; D not resolved. The CDR3 covers 15 residues. V shed 3 bases and J shed 0 bases, with 9 bases lying between them. The V gene's germline CDR1 is MRHNA and CDR2 SNTAGT.

The genes are TRBV29-1 and TRBJ2-7; TRBD1 matches at 10 bases. After removal of 0 bases from V and 3 bases from J, the junction contained 5 bases not matched to a gene. Per the germline V gene, CDR1 is SQVTM and CDR2 is ANQGSEA. The CDR3 is made up of 15 amino acids. The CDR3 is CSVEDEGTGDYEQYF. The CDR3 bases are TGCAGCGTTGAAGATGAAGGGACAGGGGACTACGAGCAGTACTTC.

The chain links TRBV5-1 to TRBJ1-2; weak D call: TRBD1 (5 bases). The CDR3 has 16 residues. The germline V gene has CDR1 SGHRS and CDR2 YFSETQ. V lost 0 bases, J lost 4 bases, and 16 bases lay in between. The CDR3 protein is CASSLARGKLTYGYTF. CDR3 DNA: TGCGCCAGCAGCTTGGCTAGGGGCAAGTTGACCTATGGCTACACCTTC.

In this sample, this clone turned up once. This chain's CDR3 is CASATGGNQPQHF. The CDR3 DNA sequence: TGTGCCAGCGCCACAGGGGGGAATCAGCCCCAGCATTTT. The chain combines TRBV6-8 with TRBJ1-5, with 8 bases identical to TRBD1. The junction had 4 bases not matched to a gene; V was cut back by 8 bases and J by 4 bases. This CDR3 spans 13 amino acids. CDR1 MNHGY and CDR2 SAAAGT come from the germline V gene.

The chain recombines TRBV19 with TRBJ2-1, with D hard to call. Germline-derived CDR1 and CDR2 are LNHDA and SQIVND (reference sequence). Trimming pared 3 bases from V and 9 bases from J, leaving 12 bases between. This CDR3 contains 13 residues. CDR3 bases: TGTGCCAGTAGTATTATGTTTAAGTTTGAGCAGTTCTTC. This encodes CASSIMFKFEQFF.

J is TRBJ2-1 and V is TRBV6-8, with D possibly TRBD2 on 5 matching bases. V lost 4 bases to trimming and J lost 4 bases, with 11 bases between them. CDR3 length: 14 amino acids. The germline gives CDR1 MNHGY, CDR2 SAAAGT. This CDR3 reads CASSLHGDYNEQFF. CDR3 nucleotides: TGTGCCAGCAGTTTGCACGGGGATTACAATGAGCAGTTCTTC.

The CDR3 region has the DNA TGTGCCAGCTCACTTGACGGGAACACTGAAGCTTTCTTT. Encoded protein: CASSLDGNTEAFF. The V gene is TRBV18, the J gene TRBJ1-1; D unresolved. The CDR3 is 13 amino acids. CDR1 is KGHSH and CDR2 is LQKENI in the germline V gene. With 4 bases removed from V and 1 base from J, the gap between germline ends came to 7 bases.